This passage covers 17 T cell receptor beta chains from one sample sequenced in a study of control samples from healthy donors and cancer patients (dated by TCRdb to 2020 to 2021). Libraries were made using the immunoSEQ multiplex PCR assay. Imported from immuneACCESS, the table was reduced by TCRdb to in-frame sequences with V and J called. These copies leave out some clones; in studies compared against another copy, an unresolved V gene accounts for under half, and the cause of the remainder is not known. The sample includes about 69,000 clones, with more than 75% observed a single time. Clones ranked in the top ten supply roughly 3.1% of the sample. Material for sequencing was PBMCs. The receptors derive from a woman in her fifties or sixties with lung cancer.

This rearrangement joins TRBV3-1 (or the pseudogene TRBV3-2) to TRBJ1-1; D call uncertain. V gave up 2 bases and J gave up 3 bases, with 10 bases separating them. The CDR3 has 14 residues. The germline gives CDR1 LGHDT, CDR2 YNNKEL (reference sequence). The CDR3 DNA follows: TGTGCCAGCAGCCAAAGGGAGATGGACACTGAAGCTTTCTTT. This sequence encodes CASSQREMDTEAFF.

The CDR3 nucleotides read TGTGCCAGCAGTCCCCCGGACAGTTCCACTGAAGCTTTCTTT. Its translation: CASSPPDSSTEAFF. The chain recombines TRBV27 with TRBJ1-1; D possibly corresponds to TRBD1 (6 bases). Germline V gene sequence: CDR1 MNHEY, CDR2 SMNVEV (reference sequence). The CDR3 has 14 amino acids. With 5 bases removed from V and 4 bases from J, the gap between germline ends came to 14 bases.

This clone was counted a few times. The V gene is TRBV7-3, the J gene TRBJ2-6; no clear D. CDR1 is SGHTA, CDR2 FQGTGA, per germline. The CDR3 has 14 amino acids. Deletions cut 3 bases from V and 3 bases from J, with 6 bases between. For the CDR3, the DNA is TGTGCCAGCAGCTTGGGATATGGGGCCAACGTCCTGACTTTC. This codes for CASSLGYGANVLTF.

The V gene is TRBV28, the J gene TRBJ1-2; no reliable D call. Germline assignment: CDR1 MDHEN and CDR2 SYDVKM. V was shortened by 8 bases and J by 4 bases, with 8 bases between the two germline ends. This CDR3 has 11 residues. The CDR3 DNA reads TGTGCCAGCCGGTACATCTATGGCTACACCTTC. Encoded protein: CASRYIYGYTF.

The chain carries TRBV4-2 and TRBJ2-1; either TRBD1 or TRBD2 may supply D (6 bases each). This CDR3 has 16 amino acids. The germline V gene has CDR1 LGHNA and CDR2 YNFKEQ. Deletions cut 0 bases from V and 2 bases from J, with 11 bases between. CDR3 region: CASSQELRDTYNEQFF. The CDR3 coding sequence is TGTGCCAGCAGCCAAGAGTTGCGGGACACCTACAATGAGCAGTTCTTC.

The V gene is TRBV24-1, the J gene TRBJ1-5, with TRBD1 matching 9 bases. Germline CDR1 is KGHDR and CDR2 is SFDVKD. The CDR3 covers 15 residues. Trimming took 6 bases from V and 4 from J; bases not matched to a gene: 6. The CDR3 region is CATSTGGVGNQPQHF. In DNA, the CDR3 is TGTGCCACCAGTACAGGGGGCGTGGGTAATCAGCCCCAGCATTTT.

This clone was seen a few times. The rearrangement uses TRBV6-5 and TRBJ1-1; possible D gene TRBD1, 6 bases. This CDR3 is built from 14 residues. V lost 6 bases, J lost 1 base, and 12 bases lay in between. Germline CDR1 MNHEY, CDR2 SVGAGI. The CDR3 is CASSRGQPNTEAFF. CDR3 coding DNA: TGTGCCAGCAGCCGAGGACAGCCGAACACTGAAGCTTTCTTT.

The CDR3 coding sequence is TGTGCCAGCAGCGTAACGGGGGAACGGGCCAAAAACATTCAGTACTTC. Amino acid sequence: CASSVTGERAKNIQYF. The chain joins TRBV9 to TRBJ2-4; maybe TRBD2 (6 bases). CDR3 length: 16 amino acids. Trimming pared 1 base from V and 1 base from J, leaving 12 bases between. Germline-derived CDR1 and CDR2 are SGDLS and YYNGEE.

This chain joins TRBV27 and TRBJ2-5; D may be TRBD1 (5 bases). The CDR3 is 12 amino acids. Germline CDR1 and CDR2: MNHEY and SMNVEV (reference sequence). Trimming took 6 bases from V and 3 from J, leaving 8 bases between them. This CDR3 is CASSQGKETQYF. The CDR3 DNA reads TGTGCCAGCAGCCAGGGTAAAGAGACCCAGTACTTC.

V is TRBV7-9 and J is TRBJ1-1, with 10 bases aligning to TRBD1. Germline lookup yields CDR1 SEHNR and CDR2 FQNEAQ (reference sequence). J gave up 7 bases and V 5 bases, and 4 bases lay outside the gene matches. The CDR3 totals 13 residues. The CDR3 bases are TGTGCCAGCAGCCTGGGACAGGGGAATGAAGCTTTCTTT. Translation: CASSLGQGNEAFF.

The chain joins TRBV12-3 or TRBV12-4 to TRBJ1-1; D is perhaps TRBD1 (5 bases). This CDR3 has 12 amino acids. V was clipped by 8 bases and J by 6 bases, with 13 bases between them. The CDR3 is CASGTRRSEAFF. The CDR3 DNA reads as TGTGCCAGCGGGACCCGACGATCTGAAGCTTTCTTT.

This clone appeared a few times. The rearrangement joins TRBV28 to TRBJ2-5; 9 bases line up with TRBD1. CDR1 is MDHEN and CDR2 is SYDVKM in the germline V gene. V lost 3 bases to trimming and J lost 2 bases; unmatched junction nucleotides: 4. The CDR3 has 15 residues. CDR3 loop: CASSFGTGYQETQYF. CDR3 nucleotide sequence: TGTGCCAGCAGTTTCGGGACAGGGTATCAAGAGACCCAGTACTTC.

The chain combines TRBV2 with TRBJ1-3, with 8 bases aligning to TRBD1. This CDR3 comprises 14 residues. V shed 6 bases, J shed 2 bases, and the junction held 3 bases outside the gene matches. CDR1 is SNHLY and CDR2 is FYNNEI in the germline V gene. CDR3 protein: CASRDRVTGNTIYF. Here the CDR3 DNA reads TGTGCCAGCAGGGACAGGGTAACTGGAAACACCATATATTTT.

The chain uses TRBV9 and TRBJ1-6; no definite D call. V dropped 0 bases and J dropped 6 bases, with 10 bases sitting between them. The CDR3 has 15 amino acids. CDR1 and CDR2 from the germline V gene are SGDLS and YYNGEE. CDR3 coding DNA: TGTGCCAGCAGCGTAGATGGAATTGGTAATTCACCCCTCCACTTT. This codes for CASSVDGIGNSPLHF. The variable domain in full, completed from reference TRBV9 and TRBJ1-6, reads DSGVTQTPKHLITATGQRVTLRCSPRSGDLSVYWYQQSLDQGLQFLIQYYNGEERAKGNILERFSAQQFPDLHSELNLSSLELGDSALYFCASSVDGIGNSPLHFGNGTRLTVT.

This clone turned up a few times. The chain carries TRBV7-9 and TRBJ1-1; D not certain. Germline values: CDR1 SEHNR, CDR2 FQNEAQ (reference sequence). With 3 bases removed from V and 1 base from J, the gap between germline ends came to 6 bases. This CDR3 is 13 amino acids long. This CDR3 is CASSFVENTEAFF. CDR3 coding DNA: TGTGCCAGCAGCTTTGTCGAGAACACTGAAGCTTTCTTT.

The chain employs TRBV28 and TRBJ1-4; D is ambiguous. The V and J ends lost 6 bases and 3 bases respectively, with 17 bases between them. This CDR3 has 16 amino acids. Germline V gives CDR1 MDHEN, CDR2 SYDVKM. CDR3 bases: TGTGCCAGCAGCTGGTCTTTCCTTGACTCTAATGAAAAACTGTTTTTT. Translation: CASSWSFLDSNEKLFF.

The chain combines TRBV30 with TRBJ2-6; D is undetermined. The CDR3 loop spans 11 amino acids. CDR1 and CDR2 (germline): GTSNPN, SVGIG (reference sequence). The V gene lost 1 base and the J gene lost 10 bases, with 5 bases spanning the gap. In nucleotides, the CDR3 is TGTGCCTGGAGTGGGTTTAACGTCCTGACTTTC. This translates into CAWSGFNVLTF.